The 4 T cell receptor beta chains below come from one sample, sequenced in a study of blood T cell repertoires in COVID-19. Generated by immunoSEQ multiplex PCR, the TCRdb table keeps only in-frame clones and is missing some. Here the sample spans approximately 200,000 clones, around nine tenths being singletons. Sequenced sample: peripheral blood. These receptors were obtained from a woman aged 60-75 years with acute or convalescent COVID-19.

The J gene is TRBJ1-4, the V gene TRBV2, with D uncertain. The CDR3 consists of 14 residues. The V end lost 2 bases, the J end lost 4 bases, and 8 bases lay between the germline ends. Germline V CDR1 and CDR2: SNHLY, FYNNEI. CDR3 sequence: CASSEQQFNEKLFF. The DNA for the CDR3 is TGTGCCAGCAGTGAACAACAGTTTAATGAAAAACTGTTTTTT.

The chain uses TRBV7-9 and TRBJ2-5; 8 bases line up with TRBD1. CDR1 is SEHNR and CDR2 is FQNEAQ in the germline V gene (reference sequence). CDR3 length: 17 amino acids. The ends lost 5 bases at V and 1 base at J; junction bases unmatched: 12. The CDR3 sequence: CASSPYSGTGVQETQYF. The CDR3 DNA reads TGTGCCAGCAGCCCCTATTCCGGGACAGGCGTCCAAGAGACCCAGTACTTC.

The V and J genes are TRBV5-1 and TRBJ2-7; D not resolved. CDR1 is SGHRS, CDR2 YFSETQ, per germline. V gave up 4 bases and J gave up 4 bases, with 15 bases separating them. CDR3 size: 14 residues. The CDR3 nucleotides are TGCGCCAGCAGCCCAGTACAGAGAACTTACGAGCAGTACTTC. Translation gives CASSPVQRTYEQYF.

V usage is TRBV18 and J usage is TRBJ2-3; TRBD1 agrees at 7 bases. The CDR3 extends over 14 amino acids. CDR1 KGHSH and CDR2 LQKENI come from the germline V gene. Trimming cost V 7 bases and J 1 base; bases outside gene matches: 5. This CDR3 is CASLTGTGTDTQYF. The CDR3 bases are TGTGCCAGCTTAACAGGGACAGGCACAGATACGCAGTATTTT.